This T cell receptor (beta chain) comes out of a study of shared T cell receptors in the human thymus. TCRdb keeps only in-frame clones here, not all; method: immunoSEQ multiplex PCR. Counted here are 700,000 to 750,000 clones, around 85% occurring once; the ten biggest clones make up 0.0095% to 0.013%. CDR3 size: 19 residues. V gave up 5 bases and J gave up 1 base; unmatched junction bases: 11. Germline V lookup: CDR1 MNHEY, CDR2 SMNVEV (reference sequence). The data also belong to a second study, concerning human thymus T cells. That work states: Finnish infants who were healthy and having corrective surgery for congenital heart defects made up the donors. Unrelated individuals had highly overlapping thymic repertoires, as reported in related research.

The sequencing sample was made of thymocytes. The sequence derives from a girl less than two years old with a congenital heart defect. The gene calls are TRBV27 and TRBJ2-6, with 10 nucleotides matching TRBD2. The DNA for the CDR3 is TGTGCCAGCAGTCAACCTAAACTAGCGGGGTTTTCTGGGGCCAACGTCCTGACTTTC. It translates to CASSQPKLAGFSGANVLTF.